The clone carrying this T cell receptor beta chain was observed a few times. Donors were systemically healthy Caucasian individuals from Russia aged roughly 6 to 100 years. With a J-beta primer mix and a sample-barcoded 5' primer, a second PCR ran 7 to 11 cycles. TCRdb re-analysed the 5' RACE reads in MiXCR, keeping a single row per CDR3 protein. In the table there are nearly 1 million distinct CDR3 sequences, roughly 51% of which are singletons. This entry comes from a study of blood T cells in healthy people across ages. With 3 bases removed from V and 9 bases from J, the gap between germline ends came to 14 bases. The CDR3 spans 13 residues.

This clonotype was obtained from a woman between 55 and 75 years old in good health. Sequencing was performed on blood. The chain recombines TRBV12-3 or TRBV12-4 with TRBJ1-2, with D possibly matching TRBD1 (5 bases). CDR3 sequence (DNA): TGTGCCAGCAGTTTGGGGCGGGGTATAAGCTACACCTTC. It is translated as CASSLGRGISYTF.